These T cell receptor beta chains were read from a single sample in a study of T cells of healthy individuals. Each CDR3 protein gets one entry after TCRdb re-called the 5' RACE reads with MiXCR. The top ten hold roughly 6.1% of the sample, which has around 98,000 distinct CDR3 sequences, around 17% seen once. The receptor source for this set is a human donor in good health. Both conserved end residues are part of each CDR3. The order of the fields is D gene, V gene, J gene, clone size, CDR3 protein, CDR3 DNA. D genes are given only for firm matches. Expanded clones are given a class, and other clones once, few, many or no size at all.

>NA|TRBV20-1|TRBJ2-1|many
CSARAPGEIGEQFF
TGCAGTGCTAGAGCCCCCGGGGAAATAGGGGAGCAGTTCTTC
>NA|TRBV15|TRBJ2-2|few
CATAGFSTGELFF
TGTGCCACCGCGGGGTTCTCCACCGGGGAGCTGTTTTTT
>TRBD2|TRBV7-2|TRBJ2-3|many
CASSLFIGTSGTDTQYF
TGTGCCAGCAGCTTATTCATCGGGACTAGCGGCACAGATACGCAGTATTTT
>TRBD1|TRBV4-1|TRBJ1-5|few
CASSQGMGQHQPQHF
TGCGCCAGCAGCCAAGGCATGGGACAGCATCAGCCCCAGCATTTT
>NA|TRBV3-1|TRBJ2-1|few
CASGRGTYNEQFF
TGTGCCAGCGGACGGGGGACCTACAATGAGCAGTTCTTC
>NA|TRBV6-5|TRBJ2-2|few
CASSLTGPGELFF
TGTGCCAGCAGTCTCACAGGACCCGGGGAGCTGTTTTTT
>NA|TRBV7-9|TRBJ2-3|NA
CASSPVRYTSTDTQYF
TGTGCCAGCAGTCCCGTGAGATATACTAGCACAGATACGCAGTATTTT
>NA|TRBV28|TRBJ1-1|few
CASSLVRRTEAFF
TGTGCCAGCAGCCTTGTCCGCAGGACTGAAGCTTTCTTT
>TRBD1|TRBV12-3/TRBV12-4|TRBJ1-1|NA
CASRQGVVNTEAFF
TGTGCCAGCCGACAGGGAGTTGTGAACACTGAAGCTTTCTTT
>NA|TRBV6-9|TRBJ2-7|NA
CASINRAYEQYF
TGTGCCAGCATCAACAGGGCGTACGAGCAGTACTTC
>TRBD1|TRBV6-5|TRBJ1-6|NA
CASRPTGVGNSPLHF
TGTGCCAGCAGGCCGACAGGGGTTGGAAATTCACCCCTCCACTTT
>TRBD2|TRBV29-1|TRBJ2-3|many
CSVDGLLAGNTDTQYF
TGCAGCGTTGACGGTCTACTAGCGGGGAACACAGATACGCAGTATTTT
>NA|TRBV5-1|TRBJ1-4|once
CASSLAQIGEKLFF
TGCGCCAGCAGCTTGGCACAAATCGGTGAAAAACTGTTTTTT
>NA|TRBV20-1|TRBJ1-6|few
CSAREDRLGVHSPLHF
TGCAGTGCTAGAGAGGACCGACTTGGGGTACATTCACCCCTCCACTTT
>TRBD2|TRBV6-2/TRBV6-3|TRBJ2-1|few
CASSYSTSGYNEQFF
TGTGCCAGCAGTTACTCGACTAGCGGATACAATGAGCAGTTCTTC
>NA|TRBV12-3/TRBV12-4|TRBJ2-2|NA
CASSFRQANTGELFF
TGTGCCAGCAGCTTTCGACAGGCTAACACCGGGGAGCTGTTTTTT
>NA|TRBV12-2|TRBJ2-4|NA
CASRFRDRESLAKNIQYF
TGTGCAAGTCGCTTCCGGGACAGGGAATCCTTAGCCAAAAACATTCAGTACTTC